The clone carrying this T cell receptor beta chain came up many times. The data were obtained in a study of blood T cell repertoires in COVID-19. This table comes from immunoSEQ multiplex PCR, and its TCRdb copy is limited to in-frame clones, with some not included. The sample shows over 200,000 clones, over 80% of them seen only once. The CDR3 extends over 19 amino acids. CDR1 is LGHDT and CDR2 is YNNKEL in the germline V gene (reference sequence). V shed 4 bases and J shed 2 bases, with 25 bases lying between them. V usage is TRBV3-1 (or the pseudogene TRBV3-2) and J usage is TRBJ2-3; D might be TRBD1 (6 bases). Source material: peripheral blood. The source is a human donor in a cohort sampled during active COVID-19. Here the CDR3 DNA reads TGTGCCAGCAGCCTTTTCGGCCAGCCCCCGGGACAAACCACAGATACGCAGTATTTT. Residues: CASSLFGQPPGQTTDTQYF.